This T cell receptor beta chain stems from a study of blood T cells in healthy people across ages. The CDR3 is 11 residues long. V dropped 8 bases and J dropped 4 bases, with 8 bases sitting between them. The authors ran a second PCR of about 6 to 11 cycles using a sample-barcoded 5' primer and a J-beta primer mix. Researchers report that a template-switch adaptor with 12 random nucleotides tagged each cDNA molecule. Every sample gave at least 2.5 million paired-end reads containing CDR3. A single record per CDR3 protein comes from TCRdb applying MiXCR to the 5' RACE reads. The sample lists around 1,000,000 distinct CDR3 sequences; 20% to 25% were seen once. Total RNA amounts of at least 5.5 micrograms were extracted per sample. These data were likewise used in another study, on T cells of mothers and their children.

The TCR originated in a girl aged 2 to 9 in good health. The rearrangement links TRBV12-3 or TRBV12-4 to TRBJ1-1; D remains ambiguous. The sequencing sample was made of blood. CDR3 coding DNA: TGTGCCAGCGTTCAAGGCACTGAAGCTTTCTTT. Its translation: CASVQGTEAFF.